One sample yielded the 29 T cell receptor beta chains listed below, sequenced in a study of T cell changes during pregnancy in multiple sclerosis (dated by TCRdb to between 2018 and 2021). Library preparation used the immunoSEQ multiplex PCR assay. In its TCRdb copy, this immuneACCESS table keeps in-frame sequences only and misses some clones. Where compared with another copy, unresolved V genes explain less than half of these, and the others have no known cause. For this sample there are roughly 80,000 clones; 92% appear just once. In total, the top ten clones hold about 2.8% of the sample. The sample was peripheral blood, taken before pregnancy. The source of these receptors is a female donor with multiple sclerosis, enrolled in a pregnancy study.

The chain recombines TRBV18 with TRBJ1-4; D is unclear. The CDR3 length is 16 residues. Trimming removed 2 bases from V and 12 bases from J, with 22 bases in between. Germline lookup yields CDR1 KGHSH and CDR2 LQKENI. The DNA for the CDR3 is TGTGCCAGCTCACCAAAAGAGGCGGCGGGTATGGCGGAACTGTTTTTT. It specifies CASSPKEAAGMAELFF.

The CDR3 spells CASSPLWGSSYEQYF. The CDR3 DNA is TGTGCCAGCAGCCCGCTGTGGGGCAGTTCCTACGAGCAGTACTTC. The rearrangement uses TRBV5-6 and TRBJ2-7; D is perhaps TRBD1 (5 bases). In germline, CDR1 is SGHDT, CDR2 YYEEEE. The V end was cut by 4 bases, the J end by 1 base, with 15 bases between. The CDR3 has 15 residues. Drawing the rest from reference TRBV5-6 and TRBJ2-7, the complete variable domain is DAGVTQSPTHLIKTRGQQVTLRCSPKSGHDTVSWYQQALGQGPQFIFQYYEEEERQRGNFPDRFSGHQFPNYSSELNVNALLLGDSALYLCASSPLWGSSYEQYFGPGTRLTVT.

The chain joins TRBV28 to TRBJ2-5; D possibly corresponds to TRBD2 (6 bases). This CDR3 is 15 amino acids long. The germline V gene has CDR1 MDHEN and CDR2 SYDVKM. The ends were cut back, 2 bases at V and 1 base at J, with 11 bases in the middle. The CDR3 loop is CASSLGGSGQETQYF. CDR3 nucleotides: TGTGCCAGCAGTTTAGGAGGGAGCGGCCAAGAGACCCAGTACTTC.

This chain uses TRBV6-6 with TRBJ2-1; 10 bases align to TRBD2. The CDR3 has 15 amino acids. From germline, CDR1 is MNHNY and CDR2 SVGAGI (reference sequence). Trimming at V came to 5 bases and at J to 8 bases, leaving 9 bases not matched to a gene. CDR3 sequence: CASSRPGLANDEQFF. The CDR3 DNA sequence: TGTGCCAGCAGTCGGCCGGGACTAGCGAACGATGAGCAGTTCTTC.

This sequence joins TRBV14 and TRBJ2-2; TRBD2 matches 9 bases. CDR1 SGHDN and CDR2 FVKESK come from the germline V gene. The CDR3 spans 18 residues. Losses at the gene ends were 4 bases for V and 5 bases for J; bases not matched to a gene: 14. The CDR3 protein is CASSPNLLAGGLTGELFF. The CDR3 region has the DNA TGTGCCAGCAGCCCGAACCTCCTCGCGGGAGGGCTAACCGGGGAGCTGTTTTTT. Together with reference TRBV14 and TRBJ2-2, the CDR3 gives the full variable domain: EAGVTQFPSHSVIEKGQTVTLRCDPISGHDNLYWYRRVMGKEIKFLLHFVKESKQDESGMPNNRFLAERTGGTYSTLKVQPAELEDSGVYFCASSPNLLAGGLTGELFFGEGSRLTVL.

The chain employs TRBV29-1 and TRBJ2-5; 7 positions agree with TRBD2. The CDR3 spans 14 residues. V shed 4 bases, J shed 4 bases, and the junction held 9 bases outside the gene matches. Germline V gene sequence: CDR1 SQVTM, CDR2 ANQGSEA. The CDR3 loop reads CSVGGGRGGETQYF. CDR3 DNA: TGCAGCGTTGGTGGCGGGCGCGGGGGAGAGACCCAGTACTTC.

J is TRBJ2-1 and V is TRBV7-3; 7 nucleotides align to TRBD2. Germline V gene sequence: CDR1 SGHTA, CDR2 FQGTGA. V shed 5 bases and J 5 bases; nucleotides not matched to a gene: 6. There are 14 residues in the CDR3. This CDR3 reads CASSPSGDHNEQFF. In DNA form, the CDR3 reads TGTGCCAGCAGCCCTAGCGGAGACCACAATGAGCAGTTCTTC.

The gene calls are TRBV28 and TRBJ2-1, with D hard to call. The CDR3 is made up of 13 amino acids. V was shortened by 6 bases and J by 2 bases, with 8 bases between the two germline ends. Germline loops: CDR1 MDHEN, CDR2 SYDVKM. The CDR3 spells CASRAETYNEQFF. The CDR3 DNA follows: TGTGCCAGCAGAGCCGAGACCTACAATGAGCAGTTCTTC.

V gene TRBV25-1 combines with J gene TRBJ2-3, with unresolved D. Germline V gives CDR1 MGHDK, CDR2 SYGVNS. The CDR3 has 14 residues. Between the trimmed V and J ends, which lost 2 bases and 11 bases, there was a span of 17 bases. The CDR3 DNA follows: TGTGCCAGCAGTGAACGAGGAGCAACTGTAGGGCAGTATTTT. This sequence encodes CASSERGATVGQYF.

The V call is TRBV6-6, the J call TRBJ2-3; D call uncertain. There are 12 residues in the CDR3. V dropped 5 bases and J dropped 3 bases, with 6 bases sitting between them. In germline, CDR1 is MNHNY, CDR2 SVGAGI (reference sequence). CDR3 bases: TGTGCCAGCAGTCCAGTGACAGATACGCAGTATTTT. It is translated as CASSPVTDTQYF.

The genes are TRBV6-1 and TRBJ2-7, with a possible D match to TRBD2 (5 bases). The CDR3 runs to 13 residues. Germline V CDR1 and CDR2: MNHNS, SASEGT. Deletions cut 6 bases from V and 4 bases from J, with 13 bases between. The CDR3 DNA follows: TGTGCCAGCAGGAGCCGGAGCGGTTACGAGCAGTACTTC. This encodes CASRSRSGYEQYF.

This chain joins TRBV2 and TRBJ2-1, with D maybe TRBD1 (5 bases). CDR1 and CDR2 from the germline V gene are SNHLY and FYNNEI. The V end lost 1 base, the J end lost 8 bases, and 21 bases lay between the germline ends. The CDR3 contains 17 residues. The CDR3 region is CASSEVVDTIGADEQFF. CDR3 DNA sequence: TGTGCCAGCAGTGAAGTGGTGGACACGATAGGGGCAGATGAGCAGTTCTTC. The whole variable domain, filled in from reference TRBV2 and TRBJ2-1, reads EPEVTQTPSHQVTQMGQEVILRCVPISNHLYFYWYRQILGQKVEFLVSFYNNEISEKSEIFDDQFSVERPDGSNFTLKIRSTKLEDSAMYFCASSEVVDTIGADEQFFGPGTRLTVL.

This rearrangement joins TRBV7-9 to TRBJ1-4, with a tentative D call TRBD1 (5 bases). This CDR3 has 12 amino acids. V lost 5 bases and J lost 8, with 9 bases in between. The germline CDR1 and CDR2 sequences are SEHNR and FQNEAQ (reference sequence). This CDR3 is CASSRRGEKLFF. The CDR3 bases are TGTGCCAGCAGCAGGAGGGGAGAAAAACTGTTTTTT.

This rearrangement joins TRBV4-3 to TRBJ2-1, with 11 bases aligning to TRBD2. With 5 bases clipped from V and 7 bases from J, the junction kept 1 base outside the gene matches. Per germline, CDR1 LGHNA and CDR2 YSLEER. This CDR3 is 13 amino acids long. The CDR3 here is CASSWTSGNEQFF. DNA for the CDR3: TGCGCCAGCAGCTGGACTAGCGGGAATGAGCAGTTCTTC.

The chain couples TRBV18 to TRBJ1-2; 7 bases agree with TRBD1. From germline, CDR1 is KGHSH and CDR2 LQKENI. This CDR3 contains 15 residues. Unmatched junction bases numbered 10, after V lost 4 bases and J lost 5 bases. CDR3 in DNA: TGTGCCAGCTCACTGTACAGGGGCCCTTGGTATGGCTACACCTTC. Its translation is CASSLYRGPWYGYTF.

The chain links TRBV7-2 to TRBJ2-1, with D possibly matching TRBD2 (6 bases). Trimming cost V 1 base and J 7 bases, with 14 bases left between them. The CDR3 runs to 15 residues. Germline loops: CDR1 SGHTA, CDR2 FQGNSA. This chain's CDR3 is CASSLVVRGWNEQFF. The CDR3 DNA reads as TGTGCCAGCAGCTTAGTAGTCCGGGGGTGGAATGAGCAGTTCTTC.

The CDR3 DNA reads TGCGCCAGCAGCTTCGGTCCCTCGGGCACAGATACGCAGTATTTT. It encodes CASSFGPSGTDTQYF. This sequence joins TRBV5-1 and TRBJ2-3, with D unresolved. Germline assignment: CDR1 SGHRS and CDR2 YFSETQ. This CDR3 has 15 amino acids. V was clipped by 2 bases and J by 1 base, with 11 bases between them.

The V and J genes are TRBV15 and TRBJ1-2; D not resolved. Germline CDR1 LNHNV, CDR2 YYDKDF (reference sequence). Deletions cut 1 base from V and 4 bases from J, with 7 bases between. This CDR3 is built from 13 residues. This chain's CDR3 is CATSRGGSYGYTF. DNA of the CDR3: TGTGCCACCAGCAGAGGAGGGTCCTATGGCTACACCTTC. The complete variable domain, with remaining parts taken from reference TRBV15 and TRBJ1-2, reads DAMVIQNPRYQVTQFGKPVTLSCSQTLNHNVMYWYQQKSSQAPKLLFHYYDKDFNNEADTPDNFQSRRPNTSFCFLDIRSPGLGDTAMYLCATSRGGSYGYTFGSGTRLTVV.

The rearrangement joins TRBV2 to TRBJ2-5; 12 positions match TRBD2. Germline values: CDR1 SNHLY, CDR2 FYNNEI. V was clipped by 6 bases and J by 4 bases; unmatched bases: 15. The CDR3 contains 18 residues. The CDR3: CASRAGLAGTVGRETQYF. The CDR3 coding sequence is TGTGCCAGCAGGGCAGGACTAGCGGGAACAGTTGGTCGAGAGACCCAGTACTTC.

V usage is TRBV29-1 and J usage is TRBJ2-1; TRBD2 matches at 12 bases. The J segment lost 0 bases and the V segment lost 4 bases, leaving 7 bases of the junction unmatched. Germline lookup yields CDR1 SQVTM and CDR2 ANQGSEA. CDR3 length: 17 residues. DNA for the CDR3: TGCAGCGTTGGCAAACTGGGACTAGCGGGCTCCTACAATGAGCAGTTCTTC. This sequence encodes CSVGKLGLAGSYNEQFF.

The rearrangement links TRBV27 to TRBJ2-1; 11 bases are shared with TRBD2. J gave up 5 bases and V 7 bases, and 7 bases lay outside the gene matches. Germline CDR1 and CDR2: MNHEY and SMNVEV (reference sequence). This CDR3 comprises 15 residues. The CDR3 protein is CASISGTSGDNEQFF. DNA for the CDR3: TGTGCCAGCATTTCCGGGACTAGCGGTGACAATGAGCAGTTCTTC.

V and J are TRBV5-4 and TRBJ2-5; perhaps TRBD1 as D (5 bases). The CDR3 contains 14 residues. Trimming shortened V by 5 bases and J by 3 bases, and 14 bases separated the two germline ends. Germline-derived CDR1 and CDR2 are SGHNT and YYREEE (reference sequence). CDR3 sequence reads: CASRKDSNKETQYF. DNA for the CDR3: TGTGCCAGCAGAAAAGACAGTAACAAAGAGACCCAGTACTTC.

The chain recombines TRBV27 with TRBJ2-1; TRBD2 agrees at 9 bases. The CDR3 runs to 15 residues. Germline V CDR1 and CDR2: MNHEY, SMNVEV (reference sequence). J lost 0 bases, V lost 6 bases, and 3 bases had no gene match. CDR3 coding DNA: TGTGCCAGCAGACGTAGCGGGAGCTCCTACAATGAGCAGTTCTTC. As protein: CASRRSGSSYNEQFF.

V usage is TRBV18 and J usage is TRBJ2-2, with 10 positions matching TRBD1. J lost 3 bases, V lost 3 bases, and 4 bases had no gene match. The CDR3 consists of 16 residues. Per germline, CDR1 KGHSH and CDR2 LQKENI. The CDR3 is CASSPRQGADTGELFF. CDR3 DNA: TGTGCCAGCTCACCCCGACAGGGGGCAGACACCGGGGAGCTGTTTTTT.

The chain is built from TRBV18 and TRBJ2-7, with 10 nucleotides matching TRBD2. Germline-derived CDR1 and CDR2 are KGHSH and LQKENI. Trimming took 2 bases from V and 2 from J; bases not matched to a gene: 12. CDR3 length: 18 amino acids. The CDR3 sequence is CASSPVKKAGGATYEQYF. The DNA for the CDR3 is TGTGCCAGCTCACCAGTGAAAAAAGCGGGAGGGGCTACCTACGAGCAGTACTTC.

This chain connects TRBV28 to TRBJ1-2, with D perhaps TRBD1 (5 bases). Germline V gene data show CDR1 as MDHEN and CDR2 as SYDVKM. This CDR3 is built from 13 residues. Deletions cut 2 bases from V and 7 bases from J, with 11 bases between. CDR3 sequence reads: CASSLGQGGGYTF. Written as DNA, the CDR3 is TGTGCCAGCAGTTTAGGGCAGGGCGGTGGCTACACCTTC.

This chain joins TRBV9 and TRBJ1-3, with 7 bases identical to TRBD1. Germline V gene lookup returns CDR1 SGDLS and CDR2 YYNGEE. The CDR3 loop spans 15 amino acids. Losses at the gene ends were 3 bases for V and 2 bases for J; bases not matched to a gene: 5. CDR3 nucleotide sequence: TGTGCCAGCAGCGCCGAAACAGGGGCTGGAAACACCATATATTTT. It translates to CASSAETGAGNTIYF.

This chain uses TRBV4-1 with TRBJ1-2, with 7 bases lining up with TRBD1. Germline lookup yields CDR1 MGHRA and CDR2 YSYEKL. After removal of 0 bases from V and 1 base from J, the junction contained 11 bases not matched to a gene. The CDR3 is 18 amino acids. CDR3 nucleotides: TGCGCCAGCAGCCAAGATCTACCGGGGACAGACGTTAACTATGGCTACACCTTC. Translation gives CASSQDLPGTDVNYGYTF.

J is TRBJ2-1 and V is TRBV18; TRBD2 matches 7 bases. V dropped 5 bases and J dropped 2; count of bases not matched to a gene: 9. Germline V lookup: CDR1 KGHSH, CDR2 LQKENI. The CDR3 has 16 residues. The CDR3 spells CASSTELAGAYNEQFF. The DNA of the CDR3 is TGTGCCAGCTCAACCGAACTTGCGGGGGCCTACAATGAGCAGTTCTTC.